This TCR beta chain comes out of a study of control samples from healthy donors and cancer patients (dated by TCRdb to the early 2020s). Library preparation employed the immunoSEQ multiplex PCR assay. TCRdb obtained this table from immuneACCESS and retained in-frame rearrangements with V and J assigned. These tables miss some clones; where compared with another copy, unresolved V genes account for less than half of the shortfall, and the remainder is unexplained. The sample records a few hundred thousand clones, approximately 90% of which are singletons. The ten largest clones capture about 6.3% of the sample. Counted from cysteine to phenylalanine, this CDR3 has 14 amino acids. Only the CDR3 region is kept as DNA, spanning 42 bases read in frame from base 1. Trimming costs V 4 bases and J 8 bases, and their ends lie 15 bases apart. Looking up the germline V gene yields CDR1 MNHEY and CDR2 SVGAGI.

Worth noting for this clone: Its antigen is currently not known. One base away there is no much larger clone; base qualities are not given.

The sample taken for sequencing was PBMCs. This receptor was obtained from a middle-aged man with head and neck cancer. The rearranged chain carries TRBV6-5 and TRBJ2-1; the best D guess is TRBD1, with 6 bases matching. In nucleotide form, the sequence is TGTGCCAGCAGTTCGAACCAGGGGAGTGATGAGCAGTTCTTC. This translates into CASSSNQGSDEQFF.